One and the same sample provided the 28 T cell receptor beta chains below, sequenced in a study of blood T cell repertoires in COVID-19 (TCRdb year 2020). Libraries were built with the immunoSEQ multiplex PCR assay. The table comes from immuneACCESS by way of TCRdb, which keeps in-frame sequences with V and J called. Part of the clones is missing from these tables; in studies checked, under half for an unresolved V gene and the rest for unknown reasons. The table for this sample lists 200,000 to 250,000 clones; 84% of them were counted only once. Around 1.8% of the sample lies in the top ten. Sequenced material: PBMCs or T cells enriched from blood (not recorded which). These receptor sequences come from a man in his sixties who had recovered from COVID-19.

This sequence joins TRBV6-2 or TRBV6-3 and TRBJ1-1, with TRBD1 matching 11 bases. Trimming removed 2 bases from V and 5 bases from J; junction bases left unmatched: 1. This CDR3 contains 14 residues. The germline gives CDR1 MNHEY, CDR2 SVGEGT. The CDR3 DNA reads TGTGCCAGCAGTTACAGGGACAGGGGGACTGAAGCTTTCTTT. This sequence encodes CASSYRDRGTEAFF.

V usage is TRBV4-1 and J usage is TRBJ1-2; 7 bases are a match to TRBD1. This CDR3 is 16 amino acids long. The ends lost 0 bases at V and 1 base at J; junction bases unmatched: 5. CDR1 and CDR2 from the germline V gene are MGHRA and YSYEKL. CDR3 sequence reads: CASSQDPDRINYGYTF. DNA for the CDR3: TGCGCCAGCAGCCAAGATCCGGACAGGATTAACTATGGCTACACCTTC.

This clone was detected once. CDR3 nucleotides: TGTGCCAGCTCACGAGGGACAGGCCAGGGAGGCGAGCAGTACTTC. Translation gives CASSRGTGQGGEQYF. This chain joins TRBV18 and TRBJ2-7; 8 bases are shared with TRBD1. This CDR3 has 15 amino acids. V lost 4 bases, J lost 6 bases, and 11 bases stayed unmatched. CDR1 is KGHSH and CDR2 is LQKENI in the germline V gene.

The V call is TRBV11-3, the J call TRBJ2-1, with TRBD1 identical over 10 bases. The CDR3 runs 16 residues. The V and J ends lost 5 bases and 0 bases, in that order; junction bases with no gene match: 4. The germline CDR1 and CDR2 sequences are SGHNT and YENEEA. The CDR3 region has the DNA TGTGCCAGCAGCACTCGGACAGGGGGCTCCTACAATGAGCAGTTCTTC. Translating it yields CASSTRTGGSYNEQFF.

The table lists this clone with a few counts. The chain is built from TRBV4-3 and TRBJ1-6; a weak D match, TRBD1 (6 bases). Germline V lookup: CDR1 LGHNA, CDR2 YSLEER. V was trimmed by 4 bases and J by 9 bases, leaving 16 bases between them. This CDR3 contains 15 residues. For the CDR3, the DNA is TGCGCCAGCAGCCCACACAGGGATCGGAGTTCACCCCTCCACTTT. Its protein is CASSPHRDRSSPLHF.

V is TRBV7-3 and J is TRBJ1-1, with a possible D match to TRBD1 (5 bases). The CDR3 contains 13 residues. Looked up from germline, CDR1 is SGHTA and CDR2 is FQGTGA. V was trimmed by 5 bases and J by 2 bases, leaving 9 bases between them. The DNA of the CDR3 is TGTGCCAGCAGCCCGGACATAAACACTGAAGCTTTCTTT. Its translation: CASSPDINTEAFF.

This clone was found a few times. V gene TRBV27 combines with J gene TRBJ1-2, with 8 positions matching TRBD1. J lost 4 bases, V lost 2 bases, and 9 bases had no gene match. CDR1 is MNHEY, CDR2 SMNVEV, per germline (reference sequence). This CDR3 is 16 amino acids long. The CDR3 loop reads CASSLRGAGGSYGYTF. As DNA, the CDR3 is TGTGCCAGCAGTTTACGAGGGGCAGGGGGCAGCTATGGCTACACCTTC.

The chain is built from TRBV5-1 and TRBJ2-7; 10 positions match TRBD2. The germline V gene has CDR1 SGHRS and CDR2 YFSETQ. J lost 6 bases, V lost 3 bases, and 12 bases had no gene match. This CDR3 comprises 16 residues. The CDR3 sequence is CASSWTPTSGASEQYF. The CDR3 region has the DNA TGCGCCAGCAGCTGGACCCCCACTAGCGGGGCTTCCGAGCAGTACTTC.

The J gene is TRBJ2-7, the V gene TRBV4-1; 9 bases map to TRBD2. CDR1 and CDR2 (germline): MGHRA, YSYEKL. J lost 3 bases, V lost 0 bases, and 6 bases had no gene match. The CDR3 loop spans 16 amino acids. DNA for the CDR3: TGCGCCAGCAGCCAAGAAGGTAGCGGGGGCCGCTACGAGCAGTACTTC. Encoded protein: CASSQEGSGGRYEQYF.

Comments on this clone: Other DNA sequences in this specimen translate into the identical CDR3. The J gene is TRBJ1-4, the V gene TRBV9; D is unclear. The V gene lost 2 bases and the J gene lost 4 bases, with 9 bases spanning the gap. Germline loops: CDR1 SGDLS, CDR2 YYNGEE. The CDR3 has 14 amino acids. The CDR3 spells CASSVAGDNEKLFF. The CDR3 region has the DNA TGTGCCAGCAGCGTGGCGGGAGATAATGAAAAACTGTTTTTT.

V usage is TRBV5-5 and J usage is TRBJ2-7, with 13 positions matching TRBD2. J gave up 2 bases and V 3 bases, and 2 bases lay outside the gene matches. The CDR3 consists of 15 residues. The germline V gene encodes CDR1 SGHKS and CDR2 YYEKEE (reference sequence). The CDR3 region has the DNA TGTGCCAGCAGCTGGGGACTAGCGGGGACCTACGAGCAGTACTTC. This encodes CASSWGLAGTYEQYF. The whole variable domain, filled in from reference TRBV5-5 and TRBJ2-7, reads DAGVTQSPTHLIKTRGQQVTLRCSPISGHKSVSWYQQVLGQGPQFIFQYYEKEERGRGNFPDRFSARQFPNYSSELNVNALLLGDSALYLCASSWGLAGTYEQYFGPGTRLTVT.

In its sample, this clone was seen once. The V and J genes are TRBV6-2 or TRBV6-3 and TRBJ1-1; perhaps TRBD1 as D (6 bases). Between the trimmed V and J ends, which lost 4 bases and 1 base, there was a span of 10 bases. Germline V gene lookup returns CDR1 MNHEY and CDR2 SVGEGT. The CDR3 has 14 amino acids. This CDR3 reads CASSSTGQNTEAFF. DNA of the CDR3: TGTGCCAGCAGTTCCACAGGGCAGAACACTGAAGCTTTCTTT.

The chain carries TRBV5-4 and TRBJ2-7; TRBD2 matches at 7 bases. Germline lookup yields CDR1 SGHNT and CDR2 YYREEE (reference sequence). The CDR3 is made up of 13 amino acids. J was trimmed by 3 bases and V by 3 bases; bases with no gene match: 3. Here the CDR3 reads CASSSGGYYEQYF. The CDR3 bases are TGTGCCAGCAGCTCGGGGGGTTACTACGAGCAGTACTTC.

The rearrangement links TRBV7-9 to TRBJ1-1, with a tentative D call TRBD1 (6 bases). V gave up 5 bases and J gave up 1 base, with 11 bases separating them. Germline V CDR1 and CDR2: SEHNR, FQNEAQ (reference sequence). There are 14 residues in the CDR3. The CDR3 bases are TGTGCCAGCAGCATGACGGACAGGAACACTGAAGCTTTCTTT. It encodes CASSMTDRNTEAFF.

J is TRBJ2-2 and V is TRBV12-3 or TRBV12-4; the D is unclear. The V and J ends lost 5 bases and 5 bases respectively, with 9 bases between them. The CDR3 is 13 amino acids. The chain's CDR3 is CASSTVVTGELFF. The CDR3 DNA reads TGTGCCAGCAGTACCGTAGTAACCGGGGAGCTGTTTTTT.

For the CDR3, the DNA is TGTGCCAGCAGCCGAGTGACAGGGGCCCTTCTAGCTTTCTTT. Translated, it gives CASSRVTGALLAFF. The genes are TRBV5-6 and TRBJ1-1; 8 nucleotides line up with TRBD1. The CDR3 totals 14 residues. Germline CDR1 reads SGHDT; CDR2 reads YYEEEE. V gave up 4 bases and J gave up 10 bases; unmatched junction bases: 12.

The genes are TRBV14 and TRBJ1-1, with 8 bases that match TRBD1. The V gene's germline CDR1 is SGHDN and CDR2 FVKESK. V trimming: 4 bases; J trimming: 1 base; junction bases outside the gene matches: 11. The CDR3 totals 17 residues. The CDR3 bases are TGTGCCAGCAGCCGACAAACAGGGGGTCGTACGAACACTGAAGCTTTCTTT. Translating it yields CASSRQTGGRTNTEAFF.

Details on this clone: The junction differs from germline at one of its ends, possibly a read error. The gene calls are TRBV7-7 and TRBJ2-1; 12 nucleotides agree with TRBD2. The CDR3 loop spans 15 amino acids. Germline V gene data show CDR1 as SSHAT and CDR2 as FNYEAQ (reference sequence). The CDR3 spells CASSPGLAGYNEQFF. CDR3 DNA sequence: TGTGCTAGCAGCCCTGGACTAGCGGGGTACAATGAGCAGTTCTTC.

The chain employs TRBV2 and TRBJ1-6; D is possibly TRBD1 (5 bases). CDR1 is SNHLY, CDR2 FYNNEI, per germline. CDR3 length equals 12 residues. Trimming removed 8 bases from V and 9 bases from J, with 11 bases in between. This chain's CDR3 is CASGGFRSPLHF. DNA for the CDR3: TGTGCCAGCGGGGGGTTCCGTTCACCCCTCCACTTT. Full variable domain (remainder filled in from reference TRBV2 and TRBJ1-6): EPEVTQTPSHQVTQMGQEVILRCVPISNHLYFYWYRQILGQKVEFLVSFYNNEISEKSEIFDDQFSVERPDGSNFTLKIRSTKLEDSAMYFCASGGFRSPLHFGNGTRLTVT.

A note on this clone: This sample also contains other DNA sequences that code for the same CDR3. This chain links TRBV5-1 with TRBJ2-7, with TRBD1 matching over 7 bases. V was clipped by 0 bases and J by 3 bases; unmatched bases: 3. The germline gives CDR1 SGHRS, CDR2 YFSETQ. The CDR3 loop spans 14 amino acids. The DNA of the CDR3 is TGCGCCAGCAGCTTGGGACAGGGTGGCTACGAGCAGTACTTC. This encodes CASSLGQGGYEQYF.

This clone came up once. The CDR3 DNA sequence: TGCGCCAGCAGCGCAGCCGGGACAGGGAGAAACACCATATATTTT. This codes for CASSAAGTGRNTIYF. The genes are TRBV5-1 and TRBJ1-3; 9 bases agree with TRBD1. CDR3 length equals 15 residues. In germline, CDR1 is SGHRS, CDR2 YFSETQ. J gave up 5 bases and V 4 bases, and 7 bases lay outside the gene matches.

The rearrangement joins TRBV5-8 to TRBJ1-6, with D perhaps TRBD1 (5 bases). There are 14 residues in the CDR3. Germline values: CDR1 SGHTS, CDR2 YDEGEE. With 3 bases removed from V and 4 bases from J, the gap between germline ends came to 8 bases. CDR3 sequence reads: CASSSDTYNSPLHF. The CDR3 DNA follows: TGTGCCAGCAGCTCGGACACTTATAATTCACCCCTCCACTTT.

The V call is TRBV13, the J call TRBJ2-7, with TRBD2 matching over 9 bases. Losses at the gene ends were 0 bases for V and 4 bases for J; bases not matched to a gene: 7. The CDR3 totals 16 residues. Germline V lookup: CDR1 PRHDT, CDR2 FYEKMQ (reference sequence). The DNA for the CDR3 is TGTGCCAGCAGCTTAGGTTTAGCGGGGGATTCATACGAGCAGTACTTC. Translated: CASSLGLAGDSYEQYF.

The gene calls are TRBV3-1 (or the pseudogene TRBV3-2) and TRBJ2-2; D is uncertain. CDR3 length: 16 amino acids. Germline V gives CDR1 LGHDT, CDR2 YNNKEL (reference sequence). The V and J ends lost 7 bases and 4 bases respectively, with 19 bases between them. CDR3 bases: TGTGCCAGCAAAACCAAGATCGGCCGCGGCACCGGGGAGCTGTTTTTT. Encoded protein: CASKTKIGRGTGELFF.

CDR3 in amino acids: CASSLTTNTGELFF. CDR3 in DNA: TGTGCCAGCAGCCTTACTACGAACACCGGGGAGCTGTTTTTT. This chain connects TRBV11-2 to TRBJ2-2; no definite D call. Germline V CDR1 and CDR2: SGHAT, FQNNGV. This CDR3 comprises 14 residues. V shed 5 bases and J shed 0 bases, with 7 bases lying between them.

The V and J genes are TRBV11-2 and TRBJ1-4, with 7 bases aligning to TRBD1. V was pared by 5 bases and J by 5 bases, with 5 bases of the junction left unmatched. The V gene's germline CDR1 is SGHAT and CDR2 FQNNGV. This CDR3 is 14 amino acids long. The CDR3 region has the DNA TGTGCCAGCAGCCCGGGACAGAGAAATGAAAAACTGTTTTTT. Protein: CASSPGQRNEKLFF.

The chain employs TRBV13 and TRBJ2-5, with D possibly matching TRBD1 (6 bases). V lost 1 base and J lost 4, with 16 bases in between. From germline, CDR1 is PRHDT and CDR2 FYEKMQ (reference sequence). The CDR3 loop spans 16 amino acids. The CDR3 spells CASSLVQGRGIETQYF. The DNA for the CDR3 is TGTGCCAGCAGCTTAGTACAGGGAAGGGGAATAGAGACCCAGTACTTC.

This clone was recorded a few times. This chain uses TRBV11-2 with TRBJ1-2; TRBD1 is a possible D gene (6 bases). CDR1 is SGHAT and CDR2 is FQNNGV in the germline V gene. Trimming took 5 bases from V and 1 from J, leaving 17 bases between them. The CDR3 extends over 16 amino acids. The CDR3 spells CASSPLTGRFNYGYTF. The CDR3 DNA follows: TGTGCCAGCAGCCCCCTGACAGGACGTTTTAACTATGGCTACACCTTC.